This TCR beta chain emerged from a study of post-analysis software for immune sequencing data. Study at large: Several disease courses (relapsing-remitting, secondary progressive and progressive-relapsing) of multiple sclerosis were included.

Unique molecular identifiers had been added to the TCR beta cDNA libraries. Once about 0.9 to 11 million T cells were used, hundreds of thousands of cDNA molecules resulted. TCRdb called the PCR reads again in MiXCR, with one record for every CDR3 protein. The sample includes under 900,000 distinct CDR3 sequences, about 50% of them seen just once. General study results and limits: The study found significantly lower normalized Chao1 diversity in multiple sclerosis patients than in controls.

As to this clonotype: What it binds is unknown.

The sequenced sample consisted of blood. The clonotype comes from a girl aged 5 to 17 with multiple sclerosis.

DNA of the CDR3: TGCAGTGCTAGAGATTTGCTAAGCGGGAGGGCGGGAGATACGCAGTATTTT. It is translated as CSARDLLSGRAGDTQYF. The chain couples TRBV20-1 to TRBJ2-3; 10 positions match TRBD2. V lost 0 bases, J lost 5 bases, and 11 bases stayed unmatched. Germline V gene data show CDR1 as DFQATT and CDR2 as SNEGSKA (reference sequence). The CDR3 sequence is 17 residues long.